The T cell receptor beta chain under discussion was sequenced for a study of shared clonotypes between healthy human individuals. Sequencing was at deep level. Produced via immunoSEQ multiplex PCR; TCRdb's table is partial and in-frame only. The sample includes roughly 1,100,000 clones, around 76% seen only once; the top ten take 1.4% to 1.5%. Germline assignment: CDR1 MNHEY and CDR2 SVGAGI. The germline V and J ends were trimmed by 8 bases and 4 bases, with 14 bases remaining between them. The CDR3 is 13 residues long. The specimen was memory CD4+ T cells sorted from blood. Subset: CD45RA-negative fraction. The receptor's source is a man younger than 30 in good health. The gene calls are TRBV6-5 and TRBJ2-5; D is uncertain. CDR3 nucleotide sequence: TGTGCCAGCCGATATAGAGAAGGAGAGACCCAGTACTTC. Translation: CASRYREGETQYF.